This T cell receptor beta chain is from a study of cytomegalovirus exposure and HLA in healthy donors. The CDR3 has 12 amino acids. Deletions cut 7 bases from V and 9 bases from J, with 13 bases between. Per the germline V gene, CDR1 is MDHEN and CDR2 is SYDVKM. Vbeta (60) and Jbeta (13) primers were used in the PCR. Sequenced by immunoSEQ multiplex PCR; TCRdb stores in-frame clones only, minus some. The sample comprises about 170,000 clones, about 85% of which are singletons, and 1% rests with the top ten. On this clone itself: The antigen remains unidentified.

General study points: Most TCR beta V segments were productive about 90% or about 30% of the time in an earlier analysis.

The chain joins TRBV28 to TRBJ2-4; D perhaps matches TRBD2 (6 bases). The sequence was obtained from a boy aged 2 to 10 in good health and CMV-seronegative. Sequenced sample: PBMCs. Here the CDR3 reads CASTPNGGIQYF. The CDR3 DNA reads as TGTGCCAGCACTCCGAACGGGGGCATTCAGTACTTC.